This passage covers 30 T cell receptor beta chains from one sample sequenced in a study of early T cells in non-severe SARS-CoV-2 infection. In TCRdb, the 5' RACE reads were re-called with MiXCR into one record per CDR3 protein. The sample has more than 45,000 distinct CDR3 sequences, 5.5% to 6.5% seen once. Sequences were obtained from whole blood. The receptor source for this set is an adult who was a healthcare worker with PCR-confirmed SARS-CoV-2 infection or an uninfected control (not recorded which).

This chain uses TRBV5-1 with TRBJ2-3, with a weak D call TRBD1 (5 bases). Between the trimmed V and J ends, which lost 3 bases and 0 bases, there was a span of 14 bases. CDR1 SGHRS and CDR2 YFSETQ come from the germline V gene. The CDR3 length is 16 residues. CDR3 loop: CASSSGSSASTDTQYF. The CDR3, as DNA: TGCGCCAGCAGCTCAGGGTCGTCAGCTAGCACAGATACGCAGTATTTT.

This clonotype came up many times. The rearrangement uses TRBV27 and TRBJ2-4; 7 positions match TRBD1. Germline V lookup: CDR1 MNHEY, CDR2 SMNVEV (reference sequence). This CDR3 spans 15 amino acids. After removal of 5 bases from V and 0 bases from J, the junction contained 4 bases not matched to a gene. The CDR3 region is CASSRTGLAKNIQYF. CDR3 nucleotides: TGTGCCAGCAGTCGGACAGGCCTAGCCAAAAACATTCAGTACTTC.

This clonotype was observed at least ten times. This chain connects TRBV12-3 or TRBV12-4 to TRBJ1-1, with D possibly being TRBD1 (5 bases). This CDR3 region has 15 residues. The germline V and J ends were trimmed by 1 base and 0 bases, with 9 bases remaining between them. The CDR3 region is CASSLGGRLNTEAFF. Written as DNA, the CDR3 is TGTGCCAGCAGTTTAGGGGGACGTTTGAACACTGAAGCTTTCTTT.

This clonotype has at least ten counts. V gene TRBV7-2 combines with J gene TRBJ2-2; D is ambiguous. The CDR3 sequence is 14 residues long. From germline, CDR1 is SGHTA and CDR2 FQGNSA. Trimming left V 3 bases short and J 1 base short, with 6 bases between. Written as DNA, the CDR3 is TGTGCCAGCAGCTTTTCCGTGAACACCGGGGAGCTGTTTTTT. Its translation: CASSFSVNTGELFF.

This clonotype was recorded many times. As DNA, the CDR3 is TGTGCCAGTAGTGAAGGGACAGGGGTTGGGAGCAATCAGCCCCAGCATTTT. This translates into CASSEGTGVGSNQPQHF. The chain links TRBV19 to TRBJ1-5; 10 nucleotides match TRBD1. The CDR3 runs to 17 residues. Germline CDR1 LNHDA, CDR2 SQIVND (reference sequence). V lost 5 bases to trimming and J lost 1 base; unmatched junction nucleotides: 8. The full variable domain, rest sourced from reference TRBV19 and TRBJ1-5, is DGGITQSPKYLFRKEGQNVTLSCEQNLNHDAMYWYRQDPGQGLRLIYYSQIVNDFQKGDIAEGYSVSREKKESFPLTVTSAQKNPTAFYLCASSEGTGVGSNQPQHFGDGTRLSIL.

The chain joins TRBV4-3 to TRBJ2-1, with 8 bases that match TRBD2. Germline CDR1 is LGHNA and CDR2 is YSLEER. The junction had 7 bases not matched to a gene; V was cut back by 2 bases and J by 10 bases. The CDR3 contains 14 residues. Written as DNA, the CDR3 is TGCGCCAGCAGCCAACCCGGGGGGGCGGAGGAGCAGTTCTTC. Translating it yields CASSQPGGAEEQFF.

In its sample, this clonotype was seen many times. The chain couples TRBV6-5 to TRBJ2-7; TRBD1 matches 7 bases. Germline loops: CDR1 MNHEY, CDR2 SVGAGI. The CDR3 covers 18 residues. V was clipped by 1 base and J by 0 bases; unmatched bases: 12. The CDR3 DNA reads TGTGCCAGCAGTTACTATCCACCGGGACAGACAAACTCCTACGAGCAGTACTTC. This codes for CASSYYPPGQTNSYEQYF.

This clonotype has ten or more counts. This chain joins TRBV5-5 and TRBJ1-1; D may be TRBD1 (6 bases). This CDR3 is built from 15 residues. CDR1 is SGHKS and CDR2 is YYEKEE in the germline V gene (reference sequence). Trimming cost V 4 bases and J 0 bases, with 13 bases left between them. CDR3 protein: CASSPHGGLNTEAFF. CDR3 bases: TGTGCCAGCAGCCCGCATGGGGGGCTGAACACTGAAGCTTTCTTT.

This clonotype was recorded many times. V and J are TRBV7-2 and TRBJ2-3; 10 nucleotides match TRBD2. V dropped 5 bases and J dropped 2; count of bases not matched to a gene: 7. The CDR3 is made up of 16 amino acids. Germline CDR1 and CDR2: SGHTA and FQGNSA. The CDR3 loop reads CASSPGTSASTDTQYF. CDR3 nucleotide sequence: TGTGCCAGCAGCCCCGGGACTAGCGCTTCCACAGATACGCAGTATTTT.

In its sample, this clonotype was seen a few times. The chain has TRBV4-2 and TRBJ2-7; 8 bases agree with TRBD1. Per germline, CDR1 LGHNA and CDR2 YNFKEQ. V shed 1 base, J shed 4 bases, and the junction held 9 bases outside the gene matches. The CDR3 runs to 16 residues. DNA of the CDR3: TGTGCCAGCAGCCAAGTTGCGTCCAGGGGGCTTTACGAGCAGTACTTC. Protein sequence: CASSQVASRGLYEQYF.

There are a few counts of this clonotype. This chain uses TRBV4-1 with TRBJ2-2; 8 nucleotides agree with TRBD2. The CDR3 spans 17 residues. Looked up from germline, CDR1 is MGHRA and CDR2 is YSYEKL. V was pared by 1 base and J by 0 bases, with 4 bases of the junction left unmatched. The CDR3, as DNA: TGCGCCAGCAGCCAAGGTACTAGCGGTGCGAACACCGGGGAGCTGTTTTTT. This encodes CASSQGTSGANTGELFF.

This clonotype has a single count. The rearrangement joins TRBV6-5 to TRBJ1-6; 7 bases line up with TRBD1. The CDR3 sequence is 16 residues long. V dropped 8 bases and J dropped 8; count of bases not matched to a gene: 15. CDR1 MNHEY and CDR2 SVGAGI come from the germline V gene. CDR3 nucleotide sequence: TGTGCCAGCGGTTCCCAAGCGGGCAGGGGGGATTCACCCCTCCACTTT. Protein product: CASGSQAGRGDSPLHF.

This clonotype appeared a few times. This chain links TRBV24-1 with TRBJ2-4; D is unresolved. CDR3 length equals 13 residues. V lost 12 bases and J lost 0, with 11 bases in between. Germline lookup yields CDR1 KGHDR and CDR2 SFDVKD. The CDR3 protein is CAHALVAKNIQYF. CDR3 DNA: TGTGCCCACGCGTTGGTAGCCAAAAACATTCAGTACTTC.

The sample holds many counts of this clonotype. DNA of the CDR3: TGCAGTGCTAGAGAAAATGCCCGGGCAGGCTCTGGCTACACCTTC. This sequence encodes CSARENARAGSGYTF. The chain is built from TRBV20-1 and TRBJ1-2; no definite D call. Germline assignment: CDR1 DFQATT and CDR2 SNEGSKA (reference sequence). The CDR3 length is 15 residues. V lost 0 bases to trimming and J lost 7 bases, with 18 bases between them.

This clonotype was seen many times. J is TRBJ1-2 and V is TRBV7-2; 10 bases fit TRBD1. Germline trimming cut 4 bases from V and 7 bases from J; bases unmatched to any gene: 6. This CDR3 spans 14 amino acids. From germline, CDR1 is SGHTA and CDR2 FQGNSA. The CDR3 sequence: CASSYDRGPGGYTF. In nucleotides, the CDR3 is TGTGCCAGCAGCTACGACAGGGGGCCTGGTGGCTACACCTTC.

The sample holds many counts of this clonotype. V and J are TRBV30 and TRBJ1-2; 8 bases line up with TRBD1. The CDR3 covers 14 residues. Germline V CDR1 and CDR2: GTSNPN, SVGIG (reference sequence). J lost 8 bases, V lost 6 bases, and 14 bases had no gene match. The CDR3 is CACTDRGFFFGYTF. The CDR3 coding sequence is TGTGCCTGCACTGACAGGGGTTTTTTTTTCGGCTACACCTTC.

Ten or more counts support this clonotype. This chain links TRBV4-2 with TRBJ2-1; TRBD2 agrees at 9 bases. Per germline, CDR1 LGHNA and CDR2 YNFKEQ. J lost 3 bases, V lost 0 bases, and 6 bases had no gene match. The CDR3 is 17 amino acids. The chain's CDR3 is CASSQDLGLANYNEQFF. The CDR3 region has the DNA TGTGCCAGCAGCCAAGATCTCGGACTAGCGAACTACAATGAGCAGTTCTTC.

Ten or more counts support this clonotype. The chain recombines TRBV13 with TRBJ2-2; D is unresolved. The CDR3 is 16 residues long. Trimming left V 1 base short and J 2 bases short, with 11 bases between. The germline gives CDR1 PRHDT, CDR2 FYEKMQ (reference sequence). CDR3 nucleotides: TGTGCCAGCAGCTTAGAGAAAAGGCTAAACACCGGGGAGCTGTTTTTT. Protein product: CASSLEKRLNTGELFF.

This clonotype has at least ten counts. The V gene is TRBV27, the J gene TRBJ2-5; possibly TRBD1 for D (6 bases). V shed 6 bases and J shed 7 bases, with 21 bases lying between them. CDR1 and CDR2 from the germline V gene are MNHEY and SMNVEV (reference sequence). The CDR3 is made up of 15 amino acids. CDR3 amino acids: CASSGTRGIGGTQYF. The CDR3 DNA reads TGTGCCAGCAGCGGGACCAGGGGTATTGGGGGGACCCAGTACTTC.

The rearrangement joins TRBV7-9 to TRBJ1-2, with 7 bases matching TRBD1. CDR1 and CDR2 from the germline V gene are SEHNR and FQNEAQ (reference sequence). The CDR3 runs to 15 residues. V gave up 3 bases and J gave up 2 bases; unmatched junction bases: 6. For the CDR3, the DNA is TGTGCCAGCAGCTTTGCCCGGGACAGCAACTATGGCTACACCTTC. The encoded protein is CASSFARDSNYGYTF.

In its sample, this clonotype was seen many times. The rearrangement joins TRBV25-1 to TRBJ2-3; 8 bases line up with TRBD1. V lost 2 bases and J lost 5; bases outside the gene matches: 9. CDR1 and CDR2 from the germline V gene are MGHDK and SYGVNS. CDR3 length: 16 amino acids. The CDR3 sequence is CASSETGQAQGDTQYF. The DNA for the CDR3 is TGTGCCAGCAGTGAAACGGGACAGGCCCAGGGAGATACGCAGTATTTT. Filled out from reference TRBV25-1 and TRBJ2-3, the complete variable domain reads EADIYQTPRYLVIGTGKKITLECSQTMGHDKMYWYQQDPGMELHLIHYSYGVNSTEKGDLSSESTVSRIRTEHFPLTLESARPSHTSQYLCASSETGQAQGDTQYFGPGTRLTVL.

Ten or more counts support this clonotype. The DNA for the CDR3 is TGTGCCAGCAGTTACACCACAGTGGCCACTGAAGCTTTCTTT. It yields the protein CASSYTTVATEAFF. The V call is TRBV6-5, the J call TRBJ1-1; D not certain. The CDR3 loop spans 14 amino acids. The V end lost 2 bases, the J end lost 4 bases, and 11 bases lay between the germline ends. The germline V gene encodes CDR1 MNHEY and CDR2 SVGAGI.

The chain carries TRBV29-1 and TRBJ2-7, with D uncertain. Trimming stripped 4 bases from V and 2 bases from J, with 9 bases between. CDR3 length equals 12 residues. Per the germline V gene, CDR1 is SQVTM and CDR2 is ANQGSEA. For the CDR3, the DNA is TGCAGCGTTGTACAGCCCCCCTACGAGCAGTACTTC. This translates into CSVVQPPYEQYF.

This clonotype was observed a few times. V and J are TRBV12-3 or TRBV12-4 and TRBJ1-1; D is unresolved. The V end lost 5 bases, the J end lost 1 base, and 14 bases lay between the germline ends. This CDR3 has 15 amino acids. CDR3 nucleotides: TGTGCCAGCAGTCCCCACACCGGGGAGAACACTGAAGCTTTCTTT. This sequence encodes CASSPHTGENTEAFF.

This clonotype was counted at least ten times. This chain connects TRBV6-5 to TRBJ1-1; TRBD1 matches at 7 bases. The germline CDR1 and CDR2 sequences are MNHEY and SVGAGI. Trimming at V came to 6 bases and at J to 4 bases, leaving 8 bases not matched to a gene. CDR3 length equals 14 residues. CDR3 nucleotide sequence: TGTGCCAGCAGACCACCACAGGGGACCACTGAAGCTTTCTTT. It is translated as CASRPPQGTTEAFF.

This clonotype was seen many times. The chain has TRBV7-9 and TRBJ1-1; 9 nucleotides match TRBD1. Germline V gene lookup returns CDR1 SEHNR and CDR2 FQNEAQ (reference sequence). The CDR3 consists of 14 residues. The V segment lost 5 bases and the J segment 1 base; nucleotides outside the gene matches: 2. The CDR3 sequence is CASSPDRGNTEAFF. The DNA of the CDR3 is TGTGCCAGCAGCCCGGACAGGGGGAACACTGAAGCTTTCTTT.

The CDR3 DNA follows: TGTGCCAGCAGTTTTAGAAACACCGGGGAGCTGTTTTTT. Protein sequence: CASSFRNTGELFF. The genes are TRBV28 and TRBJ2-2; the D is unclear. The length of the CDR3 is 13 residues. V dropped 3 bases and J dropped 2 bases, with 4 bases sitting between them. Germline CDR1 is MDHEN and CDR2 is SYDVKM.

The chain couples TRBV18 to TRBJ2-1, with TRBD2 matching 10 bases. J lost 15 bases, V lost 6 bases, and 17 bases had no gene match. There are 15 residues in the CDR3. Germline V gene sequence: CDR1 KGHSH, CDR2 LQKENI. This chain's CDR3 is CASSPGTSALGERFF. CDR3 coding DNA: TGTGCCAGCTCCCCGGGGACTAGCGCTCTAGGGGAACGGTTCTTC.

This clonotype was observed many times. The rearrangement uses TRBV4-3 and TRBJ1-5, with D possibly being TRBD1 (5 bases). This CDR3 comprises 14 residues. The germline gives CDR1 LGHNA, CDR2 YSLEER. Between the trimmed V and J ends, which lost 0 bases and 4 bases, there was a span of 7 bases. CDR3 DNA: TGCGCCAGCAGCCAAGAGGGGGGGAATCAGCCCCAGCATTTT. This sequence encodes CASSQEGGNQPQHF.

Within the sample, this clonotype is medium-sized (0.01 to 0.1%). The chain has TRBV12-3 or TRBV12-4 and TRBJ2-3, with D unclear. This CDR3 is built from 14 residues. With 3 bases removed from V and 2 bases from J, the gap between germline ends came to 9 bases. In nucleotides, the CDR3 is TGTGCCAGCAGTTTGAACGGACCCACAGATACGCAGTATTTT. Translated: CASSLNGPTDTQYF.